This TCR beta chain was captured in a study of shared clonotypes between healthy human individuals. Overall study findings and caveats: Naive subsets, compared against memory subsets, generally had larger estimated richness values.

Germline V lookup: CDR1 SQVTM, CDR2 ANQGSEA. The CDR3 length is 16 residues. In the case of this clone: Its matching antigen is unknown. The germline gene is not matched at one end of the junction; a read error may be the cause.

Using immunoSEQ multiplex PCR, the repertoire was profiled, and TCRdb retains in-frame clones only, with some absent. The data contain fewer than 850,000 clones, about 90% of them seen just once; the ten biggest clones take up roughly 36%. The receptor was isolated from a man younger than 30 in good health. Some clones in this sample may be carry-over from other donors' samples. The rearrangement joins TRBV29-1 to TRBJ2-1; 10 bases are a match to TRBD2. The specimen was memory CD8+ T cells from PBMCs. Subset defined: CD45RO+ cells pooled with CCR7-negative TemRA cells. CDR3 in amino acids: CSGEGLAGAVYNEQFF. The CDR3 DNA follows: TGCAGCGGTGAAGGTCTAGCGGGAGCTGTCTACAATGAGCAGTTCTTC.